Described below is a single T cell receptor (beta chain) sequence and its context. The CDR3 runs 14 residues. Germline values: CDR1 MNHEY, CDR2 SMNVEV (reference sequence). Deletions cut 5 bases from V and 1 base from J, with 12 bases between. This sample is drawn from a study of cytomegalovirus exposure and HLA in healthy donors. The PCR used 60 Vbeta and 13 Jbeta primers. Clones were sequenced by immunoSEQ multiplex PCR, and TCRdb holds only the in-frame ones, with some missing. The sample holds some 120,000 clones, 70% to 85% seen once. The clonotype originates from a woman under 30 in good health and CMV-seropositive. The sample taken for sequencing was PBMCs. This chain uses TRBV27 with TRBJ2-7, with D maybe TRBD1 (6 bases). The CDR3, as DNA: TGTGCCAGCAGTCCCGGACAGACTTCCTACGAGCAGTACTTC. Translated, it gives CASSPGQTSYEQYF.